This T cell receptor beta chain derives from a study of cytomegalovirus exposure and HLA in healthy donors. About the study: Falling in the Caucasian-associated ancestry cluster were less than 85% of under 500 genotyped donors. Study-level findings and limits: With further analysis later on, most CMV-associated TCR beta chains appeared HLA-restricted. The authors considered a cluster of highly shared sequence variants likely to be a sequencing artifact.

About this clone itself: Its target is unknown.

CDR3 length: 14 residues. Germline assignment: CDR1 GTSNPN and CDR2 SVGIG (reference sequence). V was clipped by 4 bases and J by 0 bases; unmatched bases: 3. PCR amplification relied on 60 Vbeta primers (plus 13 Jbeta primers). The data were produced by immunoSEQ multiplex PCR, yet TCRdb's version contains in-frame clones alone and is incomplete. Its listing shows about 51,000 clones. This rearrangement joins TRBV30 to TRBJ2-3; 8 bases fit TRBD2. The source is a middle-aged man in good health and CMV-seropositive. Sequencing was carried out using PBMCs. CDR3 in DNA: TGTGCCTGGACGCGGGGGGCTAGCACAGATACGCAGTATTTT. Encoded protein: CAWTRGASTDTQYF.